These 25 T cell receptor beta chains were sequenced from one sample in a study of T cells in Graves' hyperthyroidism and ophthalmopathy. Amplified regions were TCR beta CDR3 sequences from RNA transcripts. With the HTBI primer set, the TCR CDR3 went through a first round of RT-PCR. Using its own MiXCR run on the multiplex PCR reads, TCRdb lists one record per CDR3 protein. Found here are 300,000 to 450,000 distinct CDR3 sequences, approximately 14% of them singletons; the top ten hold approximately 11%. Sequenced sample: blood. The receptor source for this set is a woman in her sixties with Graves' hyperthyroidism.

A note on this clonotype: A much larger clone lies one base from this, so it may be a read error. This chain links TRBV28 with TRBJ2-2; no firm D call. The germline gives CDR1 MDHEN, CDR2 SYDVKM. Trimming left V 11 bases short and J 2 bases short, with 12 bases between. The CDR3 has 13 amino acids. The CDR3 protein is CACIGRNTGELFF. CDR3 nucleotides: TGTGCCTGCATTGGACGAAACACCGGGGAGCTGTTTTTT.

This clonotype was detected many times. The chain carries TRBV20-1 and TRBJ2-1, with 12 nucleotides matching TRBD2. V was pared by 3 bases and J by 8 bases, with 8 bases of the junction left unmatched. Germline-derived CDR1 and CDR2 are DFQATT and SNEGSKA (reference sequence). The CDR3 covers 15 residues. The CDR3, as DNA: TGCAGTGCTAGCCCTAGCGGGAGGGCCGGCGATGAGCAGTTCTTC. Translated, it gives CSASPSGRAGDEQFF.

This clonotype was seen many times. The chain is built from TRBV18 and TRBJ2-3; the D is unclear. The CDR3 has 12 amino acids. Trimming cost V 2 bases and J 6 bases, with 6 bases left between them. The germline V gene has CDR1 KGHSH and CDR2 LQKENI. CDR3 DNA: TGTGCCAGCTCACCAGGTCAGGATACGCAGTATTTT. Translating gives CASSPGQDTQYF.

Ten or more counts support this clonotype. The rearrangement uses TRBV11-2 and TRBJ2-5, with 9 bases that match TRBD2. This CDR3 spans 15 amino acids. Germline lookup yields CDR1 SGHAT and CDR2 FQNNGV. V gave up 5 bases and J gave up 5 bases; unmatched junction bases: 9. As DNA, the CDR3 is TGTGCCAGCAGCAACTTGAGCGGGAGGCGGGAGACCCAGTACTTC. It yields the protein CASSNLSGRRETQYF.

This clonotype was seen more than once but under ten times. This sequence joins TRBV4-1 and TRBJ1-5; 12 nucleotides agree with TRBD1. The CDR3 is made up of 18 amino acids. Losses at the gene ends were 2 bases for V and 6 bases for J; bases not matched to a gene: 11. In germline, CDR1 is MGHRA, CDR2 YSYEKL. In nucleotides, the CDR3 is TGCGCCAGCAGCCAATCCGGGACAGGGGGCACTTGGGCTCAGCCCCAGCATTTT. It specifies CASSQSGTGGTWAQPQHF.

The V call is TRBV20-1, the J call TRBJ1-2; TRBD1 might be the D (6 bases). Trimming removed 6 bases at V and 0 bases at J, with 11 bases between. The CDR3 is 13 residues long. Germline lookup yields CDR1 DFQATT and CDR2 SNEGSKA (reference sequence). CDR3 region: CSAKDRTNYGYTF. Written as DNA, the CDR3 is TGCAGTGCCAAGGACAGAACTAACTATGGCTACACCTTC.

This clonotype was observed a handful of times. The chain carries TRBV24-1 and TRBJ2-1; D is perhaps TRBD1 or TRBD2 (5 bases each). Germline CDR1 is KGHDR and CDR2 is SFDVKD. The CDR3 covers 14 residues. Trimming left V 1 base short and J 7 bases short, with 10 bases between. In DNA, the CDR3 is TGTGCCACCAGTGATTTCCAGGGACGGAATGAGCAGTTCTTC. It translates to CATSDFQGRNEQFF.

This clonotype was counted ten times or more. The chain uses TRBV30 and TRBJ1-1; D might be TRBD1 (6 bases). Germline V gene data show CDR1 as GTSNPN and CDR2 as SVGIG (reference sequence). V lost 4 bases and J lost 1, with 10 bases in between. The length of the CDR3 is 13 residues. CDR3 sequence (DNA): TGTGCCTGGACAGGGGACGCGAACACTGAAGCTTTCTTT. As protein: CAWTGDANTEAFF.

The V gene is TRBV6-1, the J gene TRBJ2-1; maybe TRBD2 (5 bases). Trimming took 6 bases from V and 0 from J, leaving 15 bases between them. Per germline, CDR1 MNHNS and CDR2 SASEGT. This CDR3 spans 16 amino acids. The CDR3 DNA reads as TGTGCCAGCAGCCCCGGTAGCGCGAGCTCCTACAATGAGCAGTTCTTC. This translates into CASSPGSASSYNEQFF.

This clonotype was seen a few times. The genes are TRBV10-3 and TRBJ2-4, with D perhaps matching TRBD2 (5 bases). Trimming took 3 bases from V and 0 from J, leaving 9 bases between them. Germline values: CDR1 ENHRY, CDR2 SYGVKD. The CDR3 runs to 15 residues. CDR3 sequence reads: CAISDGGLAKNIQYF. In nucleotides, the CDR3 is TGTGCCATCAGTGACGGCGGGCTAGCCAAAAACATTCAGTACTTC.

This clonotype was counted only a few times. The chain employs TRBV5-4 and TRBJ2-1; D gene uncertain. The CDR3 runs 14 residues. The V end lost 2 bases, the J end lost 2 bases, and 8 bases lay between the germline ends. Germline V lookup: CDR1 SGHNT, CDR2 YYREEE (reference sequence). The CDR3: CASSFGTTYNEQFF. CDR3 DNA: TGTGCCAGCAGCTTTGGAACTACCTACAATGAGCAGTTCTTC.

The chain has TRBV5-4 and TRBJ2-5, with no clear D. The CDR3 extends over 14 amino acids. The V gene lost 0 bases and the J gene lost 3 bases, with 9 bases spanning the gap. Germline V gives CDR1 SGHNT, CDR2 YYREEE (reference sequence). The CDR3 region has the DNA TGTGCCAGCAGCTTGGCTCAGGCAAAAGAGACCCAGTACTTC. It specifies CASSLAQAKETQYF. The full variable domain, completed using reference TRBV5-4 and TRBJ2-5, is ETGVTQSPTHLIKTRGQQVTLRCSSQSGHNTVSWYQQALGQGPQFIFQYYREEENGRGNFPPRFSGLQFPNYSSELNVNALELDDSALYLCASSLAQAKETQYFGPGTRLLVL.

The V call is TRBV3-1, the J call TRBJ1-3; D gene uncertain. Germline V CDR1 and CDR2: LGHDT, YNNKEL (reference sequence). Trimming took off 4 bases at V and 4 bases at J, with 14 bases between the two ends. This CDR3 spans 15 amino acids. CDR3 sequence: CASSLQSGGGNTIYF. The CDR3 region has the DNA TGTGCCAGCAGCCTACAGTCGGGTGGAGGAAACACCATATATTTT.

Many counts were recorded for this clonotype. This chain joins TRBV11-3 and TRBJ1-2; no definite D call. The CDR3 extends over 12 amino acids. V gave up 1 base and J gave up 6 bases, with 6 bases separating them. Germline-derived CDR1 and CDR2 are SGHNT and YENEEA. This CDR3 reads CASSLGTHGYTF. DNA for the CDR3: TGTGCCAGCAGCTTAGGGACGCATGGCTACACCTTC.

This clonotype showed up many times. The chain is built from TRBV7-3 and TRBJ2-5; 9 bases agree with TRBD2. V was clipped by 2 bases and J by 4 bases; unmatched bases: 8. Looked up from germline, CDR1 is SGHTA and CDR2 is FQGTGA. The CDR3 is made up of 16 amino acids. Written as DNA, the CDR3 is TGTGCCAGCAGCTTACGGGGACTAGCTCGCCCAGAGACCCAGTACTTC. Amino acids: CASSLRGLARPETQYF.

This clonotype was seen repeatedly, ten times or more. The CDR3 bases are TGCGCCAGCAGCTCTGCCCGGACTAGCGGGAGGTACGAGCAGTACTTC. Translating gives CASSSARTSGRYEQYF. The chain combines TRBV5-1 with TRBJ2-7; 14 bases are a match to TRBD2. CDR1 and CDR2 from the germline V gene are SGHRS and YFSETQ. Trimming at V came to 3 bases and at J to 4 bases, leaving 6 bases not matched to a gene. CDR3 length equals 16 residues.

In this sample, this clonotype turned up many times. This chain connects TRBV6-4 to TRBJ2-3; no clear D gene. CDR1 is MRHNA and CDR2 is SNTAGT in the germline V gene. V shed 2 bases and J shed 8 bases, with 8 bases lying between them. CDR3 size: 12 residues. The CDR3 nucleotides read TGTGCCAGCAGTGACACGGCCGCTACGCAGTATTTT. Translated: CASSDTAATQYF.

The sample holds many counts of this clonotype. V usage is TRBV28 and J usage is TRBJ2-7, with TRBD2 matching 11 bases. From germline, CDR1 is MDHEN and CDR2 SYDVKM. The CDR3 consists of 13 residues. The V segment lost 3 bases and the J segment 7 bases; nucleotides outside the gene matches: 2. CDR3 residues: CASSFVAGGEQYF. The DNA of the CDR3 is TGTGCCAGCAGTTTTGTAGCGGGAGGGGAGCAGTACTTC.

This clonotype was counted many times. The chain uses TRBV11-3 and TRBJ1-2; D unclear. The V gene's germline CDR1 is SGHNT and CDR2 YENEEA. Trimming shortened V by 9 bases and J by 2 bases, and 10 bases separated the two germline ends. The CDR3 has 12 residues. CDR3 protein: CASSTENYGYTF. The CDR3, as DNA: TGTGCCAGTTCAACAGAAAACTATGGCTACACCTTC.

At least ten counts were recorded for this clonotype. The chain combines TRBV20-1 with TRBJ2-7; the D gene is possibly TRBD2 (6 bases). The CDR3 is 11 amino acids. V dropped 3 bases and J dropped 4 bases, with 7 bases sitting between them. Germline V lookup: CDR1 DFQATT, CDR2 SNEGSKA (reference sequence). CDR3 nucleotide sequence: TGCAGTGCTAGCGGGAGTTACGAGCAGTACTTC. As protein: CSASGSYEQYF.

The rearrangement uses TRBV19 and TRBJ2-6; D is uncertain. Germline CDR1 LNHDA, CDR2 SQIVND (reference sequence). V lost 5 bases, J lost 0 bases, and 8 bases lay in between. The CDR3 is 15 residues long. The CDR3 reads CASSLWISGANVLTF. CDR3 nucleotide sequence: TGTGCCAGTAGTCTATGGATCTCTGGGGCCAACGTCCTGACTTTC.

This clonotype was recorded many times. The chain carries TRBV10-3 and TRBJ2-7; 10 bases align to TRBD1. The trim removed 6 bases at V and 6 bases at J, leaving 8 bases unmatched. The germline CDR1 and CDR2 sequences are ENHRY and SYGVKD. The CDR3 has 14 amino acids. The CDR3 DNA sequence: TGTGCCATCAGAGAGGACAGGGGGACGGGCGAGCAGTACTTC. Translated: CAIREDRGTGEQYF.

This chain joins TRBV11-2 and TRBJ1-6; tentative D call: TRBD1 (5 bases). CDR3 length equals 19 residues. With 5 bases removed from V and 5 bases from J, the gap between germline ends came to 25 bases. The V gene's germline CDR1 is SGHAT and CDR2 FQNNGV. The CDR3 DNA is TGTGCCAGCAGCCCGACAGCTGCAGGCTCCATTACTAATAATTCACCCCTCCACTTT. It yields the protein CASSPTAAGSITNNSPLHF.

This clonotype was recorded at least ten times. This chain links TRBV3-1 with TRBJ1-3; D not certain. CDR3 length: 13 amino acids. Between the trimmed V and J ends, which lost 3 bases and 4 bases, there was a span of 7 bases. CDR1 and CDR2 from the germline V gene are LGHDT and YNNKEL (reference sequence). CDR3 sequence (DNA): TGTGCCAGCAGCCACCCGACAGGAAACACCATATATTTT. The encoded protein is CASSHPTGNTIYF.

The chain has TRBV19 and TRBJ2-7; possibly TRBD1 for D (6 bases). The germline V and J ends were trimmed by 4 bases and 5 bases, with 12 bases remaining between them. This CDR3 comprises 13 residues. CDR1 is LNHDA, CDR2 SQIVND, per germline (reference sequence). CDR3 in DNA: TGTGCCAGTAGTACAGGACAGTCTCACGAGCAGTACTTC. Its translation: CASSTGQSHEQYF.